This TCR beta chain emerged from a study of blood T cell repertoires in COVID-19. Turning to the study itself: From the United States, Italy and Spain came samples of acute and convalescent COVID-19. Sources were T cells, B-cell-depleted T cells, or PBMCs; the material itself was cDNA or gDNA.

The V gene's germline CDR1 is LGHNA and CDR2 YNFKEQ. Trimming shortened V by 4 bases and J by 3 bases, and 16 bases separated the two germline ends. This CDR3 is built from 16 residues. Original methodology: Nucleated cell number was recorded as an estimate derived from reference gene primer amplification. Assay used: immunoSEQ multiplex PCR; TCRdb lists only in-frame clones, some missing. V, J and clone size are taken as reported in that table, and D and trimming were inferred from the DNA itself. The repertoire holds 100,000 to 150,000 clones, 85% to 90% seen once, with approximately 8.1% in the top ten.

Sequencing was performed on peripheral blood. The gene calls are TRBV4-2 and TRBJ1-3; perhaps TRBD1 as D (5 bases). This TCR derives from a man aged 50 to 60 with acute or convalescent COVID-19. This CDR3 reads CASSPAGGEGGNTIYF. The CDR3 coding sequence is TGTGCCAGCAGCCCCGCGGGGGGGGAGGGTGGAAACACCATATATTTT.